This entry describes one TCR beta chain. Its antigen is unidentified. Generated by immunoSEQ multiplex PCR, the TCRdb table keeps only in-frame clones and is missing some. This table holds about 87,000 clones, 70% to 90% found once. Receiving focal radiation plus CTLA-4 blockade with ipilimumab were patients who had chemo-refractory metastatic non-small-cell lung cancer. The data were obtained in a study of radiotherapy plus CTLA-4 blockade in lung cancer. Study in general: In roughly 19% of patients, objective responses were seen; 31% had disease control. Study results and limitations: Expansion in blood of tumor-derived TCR clones was seen after radiotherapy plus ipilimumab. The best predictor of response was reported to be early blood T cell clone dynamics, with interferon-beta.

This CDR3 is built from 16 residues. The V end was cut by 3 bases, the J end by 4 bases, with 18 bases between. CDR1 is MNHEY, CDR2 SMNVEV, per germline (reference sequence). The input for sequencing was peripheral blood, taken from a patient treated with radiotherapy plus ipilimumab. V gene TRBV27 combines with J gene TRBJ1-1; D is unclear. This TCR derives from a human donor with non-small cell lung cancer that progressed on radiotherapy plus ipilimumab. The CDR3 DNA reads as TGTGCCAGCAGTTTGGGTCCGGGTGTGGGGATCACTGAAGCTTTCTTT. It specifies CASSLGPGVGITEAFF.